A selection of T cell receptor beta chains follows, all from one sample in a study of T cell repertoires in cytomegalovirus infection. TCRdb fed the reads into MiXCR, producing one record per CDR3 protein. The sample records fewer than 900,000 distinct CDR3 sequences, almost 30% being singletons. These receptors' targets are unknown. The source was cultured CD8+ T cells from PBMCs, collected from culture after CMV antigen stimulation. The receptors were sampled from a human donor in good health (CMV status not recorded). Some clones in this sample may be carry-over from other donors' samples. Each CDR3 is given with its conserved first and last residue. A D gene is named only where the DNA matches it firmly. Not every row has a clone size; where given, it reads once, few, many or a size class.

D	J	size	V	CDR3	DNA
NA	TRBJ2-1	NA	TRBV12-3/TRBV12-4	CASSFNPDTAYNEQFF	TGTGCCAGCAGTTTTAACCCGGACACGGCATACAATGAGCAGTTCTTC
NA	TRBJ2-1	NA	TRBV9	CASSVGDDEERKGF	TGTGCCAGCAGCGTAGGGGACGATGAGGAGCGGAAGGGTTTC
TRBD2	TRBJ2-7	NA	TRBV2	CASSEASGGVYYEQYF	TGTGCCAGCAGTGAAGCTTCCGGGGGGGTCTACTACGAGCAGTACTTC
TRBD1	TRBJ2-7	few	TRBV29-1	CSVEVWDRDPYEQYF	TGCAGCGTTGAAGTGTGGGACAGGGACCCCTACGAGCAGTACTTC
TRBD1	TRBJ1-1	NA	TRBV27	CASSLFSTGQGSVTEAFF	TGTGCCAGCAGTTTATTCAGTACGGGACAGGGTTCTGTCACTGAAGCTTTCTTT
TRBD2	TRBJ2-1	NA	TRBV28	CASSLRRGEDMNEQFF	TGTGCCAGCAGTTTGAGGCGGGGGGAAGACATGAATGAGCAGTTCTTC
NA	TRBJ2-7	few	TRBV5-4	CASSFAGDSYEQYF	TGTGCCAGCAGCTTTGCCGGGGACTCCTACGAGCAGTACTTC
NA	TRBJ2-5	NA	TRBV24-1	CATSDLGHEEETQYF	TGTGCCACCAGTGATTTGGGCCACGAGGAGGAGACCCAGTACTTC
NA	TRBJ1-2	NA	TRBV7-9	CASSPGLKGYTF	TGTGCCAGCAGCCCGGGGCTGAAGGGCTACACCTTC
NA	TRBJ2-2	few	TRBV12-3/TRBV12-4	CASTNVAGELFF	TGTGCCAGCACCAATGTCGCCGGGGAGCTGTTTTTT
NA	TRBJ2-5	NA	TRBV5-5	CTSAPFPGQETQYF	TGTACCAGCGCCCCATTCCCGGGGCAAGAGACCCAGTACTTC
NA	TRBJ2-3	NA	TRBV19	CASRGGDLTQYF	TGTGCCAGTAGGGGCGGGGACCTTACGCAGTATTTT
TRBD1	TRBJ1-2	NA	TRBV28	CASSALLGQGATGYTF	TGTGCCAGCAGTGCTTTGTTGGGACAGGGGGCGACGGGCTACACCTTC
NA	TRBJ1-1	few	TRBV6-2/TRBV6-3	CASSSNPKRTEAFF	TGTGCCAGCAGTTCTAACCCCAAAAGGACTGAAGCTTTCTTT
NA	TRBJ2-5	NA	TRBV6-8	CASSYSEGTKYF	TGTGCCAGCAGTTACTCGGAAGGGACCAAGTACTTC
NA	TRBJ2-2	NA	TRBV2	CASNNPWGTPTNTGELFF	TGTGCCAGCAACAACCCCTGGGGGACACCCACGAACACCGGGGAGCTGTTTTTT
NA	TRBJ2-5	many	TRBV7-2	CASSLALASRETQYF	TGTGCCAGCAGCTTAGCGCTAGCGTCCCGAGAGACCCAGTACTTC
TRBD2	TRBJ2-1	few	TRBV20-1	CSAAGGLNNEQFF	TGCAGTGCTGCGGGGGGGCTCAACAATGAGCAGTTCTTC
TRBD1	TRBJ1-1	few	TRBV4-3	CASSQVPGGGTEAFF	TGCGCCAGCAGCCAAGTCCCAGGGGGTGGGACTGAAGCTTTCTTT
NA	TRBJ1-5	NA	TRBV3-1	CASSQDGRVDRRNQPQHF	TGTGCCAGCAGCCAAGATGGGAGGGTGGATAGGCGCAATCAGCCCCAGCATTTT
NA	TRBJ1-6	NA	TRBV27	CASGDSMGAYYNSPLHF	TGTGCCAGCGGGGATTCTATGGGAGCCTACTATAATTCACCCCTCCACTTT
TRBD2	TRBJ2-3	few	TRBV7-2	CASSLYGLVADTQYF	TGTGCCAGCAGCTTATACGGACTAGTAGCAGATACGCAGTATTTT
TRBD1	TRBJ1-4	NA	TRBV6-6	CAIMSGTANEKLFF	TGTGCCATTATGTCCGGGACAGCTAATGAAAAACTGTTTTTT
TRBD1	TRBJ2-3	NA	TRBV7-9	CASSSGQFSTDTQYF	TGTGCCAGCAGCTCGGGACAGTTTAGCACAGATACGCAGTATTTT
NA	TRBJ1-2	few	TRBV7-6	CASSPKDLPAGPGYTF	TGTGCCAGCAGCCCTAAGGATCTCCCCGCGGGGCCTGGCTACACCTTC
NA	TRBJ1-5	many	TRBV7-2	CASSFSDRYQPQHF	TGTGCCAGCAGCTTCTCGGACCGCTATCAGCCCCAGCATTTT
TRBD1	TRBJ2-7	few	TRBV7-6	CASSSRTGIIYEQYF	TGTGCCAGCAGCTCCCGGACAGGGATTATCTACGAGCAGTACTTC
NA	TRBJ1-2	NA	TRBV5-4	CASSLDSAEYEYTF	TGTGCCAGCAGCTTGGATTCGGCGGAGTATGAGTACACCTTC
TRBD1	TRBJ2-2	NA	TRBV7-4	CASSSGDRGHTGELFF	TGTGCCAGCAGCTCCGGGGACAGGGGCCACACCGGGGAGCTGTTTTTT
TRBD2	TRBJ2-7	NA	TRBV12-3/TRBV12-4	CASSLGRGESYEQYF	TGTGCCAGCAGTTTAGGGCGGGGGGAATCCTACGAGCAGTACTTC
NA	TRBJ1-2	few	TRBV15	CATSRGTAGNYGYTF	TGTGCCACCAGCAGAGGAACTGCAGGAAACTATGGCTACACCTTC
NA	TRBJ2-7	few	TRBV4-1	CASSQEFPTYEQYF	TGCGCCAGCAGCCAAGAGTTCCCCACCTACGAGCAGTACTTC
NA	TRBJ2-7	NA	TRBV5-5	CARSLTDYEQYF	TGTGCCAGAAGCTTGACAGATTACGAGCAGTACTTC
NA	TRBJ1-4	NA	TRBV2	CASSESQELFF	TGTGCCAGCAGTGAATCGCAAGAACTGTTTTTT
NA	TRBJ2-3	many	TRBV7-2	CASSSRPDDGTDTQYF	TGTGCCAGCAGCTCTAGACCTGACGACGGCACAGATACGCAGTATTTT
NA	TRBJ1-2	NA	TRBV28	CASRWSVVYREGWNYGYTF	TGTGCCAGCAGATGGTCTGTCGTATACAGGGAGGGTTGGAACTATGGCTACACCTTC
NA	TRBJ1-2	NA	TRBV24-1	CATKAGANYGYTF	TGTGCCACCAAAGCGGGAGCTAACTATGGCTACACCTTC
NA	TRBJ2-7	NA	TRBV7-9	CASSLAQGSIDEQYF	TGTGCCAGCAGCTTAGCCCAGGGTAGTATCGACGAGCAGTACTTC
NA	TRBJ2-1	NA	TRBV9	CASSVVGIPSSYNEQFF	TGTGCCAGCAGCGTAGTTGGTATACCGAGCTCCTACAATGAGCAGTTCTTC
TRBD1	TRBJ1-1	NA	TRBV27	CASSFSTGGYTEAIF	TGTGCCAGCAGTTTCTCGACAGGGGGGTACACTGAAGCTATCTTT
NA	TRBJ1-2	NA	TRBV28	CASSLLATKGISF	TGTGCCAGCAGTTTATTGGCAACGAAGGGTATTAGCTTC
NA	TRBJ1-6	many	TRBV7-8	CASSLGGLNSPLHF	TGTGCCAGCAGCTTAGGGGGCTTGAATTCACCCCTCCACTTT
TRBD2	TRBJ2-1	NA	TRBV9	CASSVAGGGKNEQFF	TGTGCCAGCAGCGTAGCTGGCGGGGGAAAGAATGAGCAGTTCTTC
NA	TRBJ2-7	many	TRBV29-1	CSVVPGSSYEQYF	TGCAGCGTTGTGCCAGGGAGCTCCTACGAGCAGTACTTC
TRBD2	TRBJ2-1	NA	TRBV6-5	CASSLYGTSGEKGNEQFF	TGTGCCAGCAGCCTATATGGGACTAGCGGGGAGAAGGGCAATGAGCAGTTCTTC
NA	TRBJ2-4	NA	TRBV18	CASSTPAGGKNIQYF	TGTGCCAGCTCAACCCCGGCGGGCGGCAAAAACATTCAGTACTTC
TRBD2	TRBJ2-1	few	TRBV27	CASMNGGAGNEQFF	TGTGCCAGCATGAACGGGGGGGCAGGGAATGAGCAGTTCTTC
NA	TRBJ1-2	NA	TRBV2	CASSEASDRNRF	TGTGCCAGCAGTGAAGCGTCAGATCGGAACCGCTTC
TRBD2	TRBJ2-7	few	TRBV6-1	CASIGLAGGLPYEQYF	TGTGCCAGCATCGGGCTAGCGGGGGGCCTACCCTACGAGCAGTACTTC
TRBD2	TRBJ2-5	NA	TRBV19	CASSITATGGETQYF	TGTGCCAGTAGTATAACGGCAACGGGAGGGGAGACCCAGTACTTC
NA	TRBJ1-5	few	TRBV28	CASSLRQSGNQPQHF	TGTGCCAGCAGTTTAAGACAGAGCGGCAATCAGCCCCAGCATTTT
NA	TRBJ2-3	few	TRBV19	CASSDLEIGTDTQYF	TGTGCCAGTAGTGACTTAGAAATCGGCACAGATACGCAGTATTTT